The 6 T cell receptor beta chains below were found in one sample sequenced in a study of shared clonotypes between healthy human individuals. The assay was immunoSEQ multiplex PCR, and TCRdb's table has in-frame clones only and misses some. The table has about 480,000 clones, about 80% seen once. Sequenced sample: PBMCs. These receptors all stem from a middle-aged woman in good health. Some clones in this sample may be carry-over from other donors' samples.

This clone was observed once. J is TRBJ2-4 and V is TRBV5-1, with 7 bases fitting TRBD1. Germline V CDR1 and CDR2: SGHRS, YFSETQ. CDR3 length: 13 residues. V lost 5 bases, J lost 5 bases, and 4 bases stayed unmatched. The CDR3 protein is CASRTGFENIQYF. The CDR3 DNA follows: TGCGCCAGCAGGACAGGGTTCGAAAACATTCAGTACTTC.

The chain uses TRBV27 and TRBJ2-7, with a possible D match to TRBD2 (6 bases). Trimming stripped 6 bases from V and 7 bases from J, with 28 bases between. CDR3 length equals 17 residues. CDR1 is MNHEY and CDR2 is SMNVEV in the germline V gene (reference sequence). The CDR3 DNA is TGTGCCAGCAGACCCCCGCCTTACGGGGGAGTATCGCGGGAGCAGTACTTC. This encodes CASRPPPYGGVSREQYF.

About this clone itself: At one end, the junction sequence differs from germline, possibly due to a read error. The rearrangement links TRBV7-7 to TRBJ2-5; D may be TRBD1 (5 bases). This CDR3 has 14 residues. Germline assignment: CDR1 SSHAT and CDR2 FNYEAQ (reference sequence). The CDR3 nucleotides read TGTGCTAGCAGCCAGTCAGGGCCGCAAGAGACCCAGTACTTC. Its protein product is CASSQSGPQETQYF.

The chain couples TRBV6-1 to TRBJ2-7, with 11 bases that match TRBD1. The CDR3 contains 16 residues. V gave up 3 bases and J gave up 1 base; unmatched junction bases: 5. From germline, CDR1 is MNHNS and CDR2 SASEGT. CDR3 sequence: CASSDVRDRGSYEQYF. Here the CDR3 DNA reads TGTGCCAGCAGTGATGTTCGGGACAGGGGGTCCTACGAGCAGTACTTC.

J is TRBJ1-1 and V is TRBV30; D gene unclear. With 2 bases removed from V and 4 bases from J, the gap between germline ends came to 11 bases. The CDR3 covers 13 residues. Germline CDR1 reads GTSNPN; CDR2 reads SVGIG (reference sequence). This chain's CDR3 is CAWSKAVSTEAFF. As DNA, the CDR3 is TGTGCCTGGAGTAAGGCAGTCAGCACTGAAGCTTTCTTT. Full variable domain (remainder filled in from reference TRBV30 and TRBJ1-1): SQTIHQWPATLVQPVGSPLSLECTVEGTSNPNLYWYRQAAGRGLQLLFYSVGIGQISSEVPQNLSASRPQDRQFILSSKKLLLSDSGFYLCAWSKAVSTEAFFGQGTRLTVV.

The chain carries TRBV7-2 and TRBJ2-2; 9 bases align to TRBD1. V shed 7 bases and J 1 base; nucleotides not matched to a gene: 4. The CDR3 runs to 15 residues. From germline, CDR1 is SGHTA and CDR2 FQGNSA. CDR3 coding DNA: TGTGCCAGCACCCGGGACAGGGAGAACACCGGGGAGCTGTTTTTT. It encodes CASTRDRENTGELFF.